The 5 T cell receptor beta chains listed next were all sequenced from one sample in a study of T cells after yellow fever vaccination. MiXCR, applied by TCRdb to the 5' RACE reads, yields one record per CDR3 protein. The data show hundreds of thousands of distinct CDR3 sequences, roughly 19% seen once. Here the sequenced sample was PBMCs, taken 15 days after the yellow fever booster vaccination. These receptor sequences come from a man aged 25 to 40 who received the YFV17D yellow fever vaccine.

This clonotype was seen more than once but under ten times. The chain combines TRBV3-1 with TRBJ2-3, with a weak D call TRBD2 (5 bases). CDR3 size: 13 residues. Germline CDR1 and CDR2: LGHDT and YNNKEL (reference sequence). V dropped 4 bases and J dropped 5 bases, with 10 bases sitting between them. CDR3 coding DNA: TGTGCCAGCAGCCTTCGGGGAAGAGATACGCAGTATTTT. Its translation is CASSLRGRDTQYF.

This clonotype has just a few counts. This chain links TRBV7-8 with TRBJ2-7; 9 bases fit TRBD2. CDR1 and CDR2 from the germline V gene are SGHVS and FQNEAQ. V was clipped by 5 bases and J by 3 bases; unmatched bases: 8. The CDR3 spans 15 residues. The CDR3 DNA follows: TGTGCCAGCAGCGTAACCGGGACTAGCAGCTACGAGCAGTACTTC. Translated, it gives CASSVTGTSSYEQYF. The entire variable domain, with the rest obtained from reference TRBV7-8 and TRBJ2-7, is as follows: GAGVSQSPRYKVAKRGQDVALRCDPISGHVSLFWYQQALGQGPEFLTYFQNEAQLDKSGLPSDRFFAERPEGSVSTLKIQRTQQEDSAVYLCASSVTGTSSYEQYFGPGTRLTVT.

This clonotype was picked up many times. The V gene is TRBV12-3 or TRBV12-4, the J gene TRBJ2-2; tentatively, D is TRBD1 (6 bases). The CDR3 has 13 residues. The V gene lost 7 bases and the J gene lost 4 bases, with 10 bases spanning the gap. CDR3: CASTTGFTGELFF. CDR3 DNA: TGTGCCAGCACCACAGGGTTCACCGGGGAGCTGTTTTTT.

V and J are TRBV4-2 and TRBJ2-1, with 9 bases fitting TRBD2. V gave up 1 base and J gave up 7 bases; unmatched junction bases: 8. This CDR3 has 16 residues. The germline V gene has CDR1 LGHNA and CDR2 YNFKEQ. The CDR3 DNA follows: TGTGCCAGCAGCCAAGGGGCGGGAGGGCCTTTGAATGAGCAGTTCTTC. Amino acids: CASSQGAGGPLNEQFF.

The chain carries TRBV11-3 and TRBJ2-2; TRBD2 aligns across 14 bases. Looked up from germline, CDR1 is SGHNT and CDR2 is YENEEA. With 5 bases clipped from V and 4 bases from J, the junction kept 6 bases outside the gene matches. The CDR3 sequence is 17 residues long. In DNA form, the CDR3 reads TGTGCCAGCAGCCCCGGGACTAGCGGGAGTATCACCGGGGAGCTGTTTTTT. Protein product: CASSPGTSGSITGELFF.